Listed below are T cell receptor beta chains from one sample, sequenced in a study of OX40 agonist ivuxolimab in advanced cancers. Using immunoSEQ multiplex PCR, the repertoire was profiled, and TCRdb retains in-frame clones only, with some absent. The sample records around 72,000 clones, roughly 88% being singletons. The specimen comprised CD4+ or CD8+ T cells sorted from blood, sampled in a trial of the OX40 agonist ivuxolimab. The receptors were gathered from an adult with an advanced solid tumor such as melanoma, head and neck, liver or kidney cancer. Both conserved end residues are part of each CDR3. The order of the fields is clone size, V gene, D gene, J gene, CDR3 protein, CDR3 DNA. D genes are given only for firm matches. Clone size is not always given. Where it is, it says once, few, many or a class for expanded clones.

clone_size: .
v_call: TRBV6-1
d_call: .
j_call: TRBJ2-3
cdr3_aa: CASRGAATTDTQYF
cdr3_nt: TGTGCCAGCAGGGGGGCAGCGACCACAGATACGCAGTATTTT

clone_size: .
v_call: TRBV7-2
d_call: TRBD2
j_call: TRBJ2-5
cdr3_aa: CASSLPYGLAGGRETQYF
cdr3_nt: TGTGCCAGCAGCCTACCTTATGGACTAGCGGGGGGGCGAGAGACCCAGTACTTC

clone_size: .
v_call: TRBV5-1
d_call: TRBD2
j_call: TRBJ2-2
cdr3_aa: CASTLSGGSTGELFF
cdr3_nt: TGCGCCAGCACCCTTAGCGGGGGGTCCACCGGGGAGCTGTTTTTT

clone_size: .
v_call: TRBV2
d_call: TRBD2
j_call: TRBJ2-1
cdr3_aa: CASSGGLAGYNEQFF
cdr3_nt: TGTGCCAGTTCTGGCGGGCTAGCGGGGTACAATGAGCAGTTCTTC

clone_size: .
v_call: TRBV11-2
d_call: TRBD1
j_call: TRBJ2-5
cdr3_aa: CASIPSGPDRGRKTQYF
cdr3_nt: TGTGCCAGCATCCCGAGTGGTCCGGACAGGGGGCGAAAGACCCAGTACTTC

clone_size: once
v_call: TRBV5-8
d_call: .
j_call: TRBJ1-5
cdr3_aa: CASSRGQNNQPQHF
cdr3_nt: TGTGCCAGCAGCCGAGGACAGAACAATCAGCCCCAGCATTTT

clone_size: .
v_call: TRBV5-4
d_call: .
j_call: TRBJ2-7
cdr3_aa: CASSSQGYEQYF
cdr3_nt: TGTGCCAGCAGCTCGCAGGGCTACGAGCAGTACTTC

clone_size: .
v_call: TRBV11-1
d_call: TRBD1
j_call: TRBJ2-7
cdr3_aa: CASSLAGTGVYEQYF
cdr3_nt: TGTGCCAGCAGCCTCGCCGGGACAGGGGTCTACGAGCAGTACTTC

clone_size: .
v_call: TRBV2
d_call: TRBD1
j_call: TRBJ1-5
cdr3_aa: CASSRLTGVNQPQHF
cdr3_nt: TGTGCCAGCAGTCGACTGACAGGGGTAAATCAGCCCCAGCATTTT

clone_size: .
v_call: TRBV5-6
d_call: TRBD1
j_call: TRBJ2-2
cdr3_aa: CASSYLGPDRVYTGELFF
cdr3_nt: TGTGCCAGCAGCTATTTAGGCCCGGACAGGGTTTACACCGGGGAGCTGTTTTTT

clone_size: .
v_call: TRBV6-1
d_call: .
j_call: TRBJ1-2
cdr3_aa: CASSDRGPWGYTF
cdr3_nt: TGTGCCAGCAGTGACCGGGGACCTTGGGGCTACACCTTC

clone_size: .
v_call: TRBV15
d_call: TRBD1
j_call: TRBJ2-5
cdr3_aa: CATSRRVARQGEGTYQETQYF
cdr3_nt: TGTGCCACCAGCAGACGAGTGGCTAGACAGGGTGAGGGGACCTACCAAGAGACCCAGTACTTC

clone_size: .
v_call: TRBV5-1
d_call: .
j_call: TRBJ2-2
cdr3_aa: CASSSTVSGAGELFF
cdr3_nt: TGCGCCAGCAGCTCGACAGTCAGTGGAGCCGGGGAGCTGTTTTTT

clone_size: .
v_call: TRBV5-1
d_call: .
j_call: TRBJ2-1
cdr3_aa: CASSSPTGVWDEQFF
cdr3_nt: TGCGCCAGCAGCTCCCCGACCGGCGTTTGGGATGAGCAGTTCTTC

clone_size: .
v_call: TRBV6-6
d_call: .
j_call: TRBJ2-7
cdr3_aa: CASSLTNYEQYF
cdr3_nt: TGTGCCAGCAGCTTAACGAACTACGAGCAGTACTTC

clone_size: .
v_call: TRBV6-5
d_call: TRBD1
j_call: TRBJ1-3
cdr3_aa: CASSYQGQGGNTIYF
cdr3_nt: TGTGCCAGCAGTTATCAAGGACAGGGGGGAAACACCATATATTTT

clone_size: .
v_call: TRBV7-9
d_call: .
j_call: TRBJ2-5
cdr3_aa: CASSPERLQATQYF
cdr3_nt: TGTGCCAGCAGCCCAGAAAGACTCCAAGCGACCCAGTACTTC

clone_size: .
v_call: TRBV7-8
d_call: .
j_call: TRBJ2-5
cdr3_aa: CASTLQQGLQETQYF
cdr3_nt: TGTGCCAGCACCCTCCAGCAGGGGTTGCAAGAGACCCAGTACTTC

clone_size: once
v_call: TRBV21-1
d_call: .
j_call: TRBJ2-1
cdr3_aa: CASSKEPGTSGGSPHNEQFF
cdr3_nt: TGTGCCAGCAGCAAAGAGCCGGGGACTAGCGGGGGGTCCCCCCACAATGAGCAGTTCTTC

clone_size: .
v_call: TRBV18
d_call: .
j_call: TRBJ2-5
cdr3_aa: CASAIPSLSETQYF
cdr3_nt: TGTGCCAGCGCCATCCCCAGTTTATCGGAGACCCAGTACTTC

clone_size: .
v_call: TRBV6-5
d_call: TRBD2
j_call: TRBJ2-7
cdr3_aa: CASSPGGEQYF
cdr3_nt: TGTGCCAGCAGCCCGGGGGGCGAGCAGTACTTC

clone_size: .
v_call: TRBV2
d_call: TRBD1
j_call: TRBJ2-1
cdr3_aa: CASRGDSYNEQFF
cdr3_nt: TGTGCCAGCAGGGGGGACAGCTACAATGAGCAGTTCTTC

clone_size: .
v_call: TRBV29-1
d_call: .
j_call: TRBJ1-3
cdr3_aa: CSAGGGGNTIYF
cdr3_nt: TGCAGCGCCGGGGGAGGGGGAAACACCATATATTTT

clone_size: .
v_call: TRBV9
d_call: .
j_call: TRBJ2-1
cdr3_aa: CASSPHIGSSYNEQFF
cdr3_nt: TGTGCCAGCAGCCCCCATATCGGGAGCTCCTACAATGAGCAGTTCTTC

clone_size: once
v_call: TRBV6-5
d_call: .
j_call: TRBJ1-2
cdr3_aa: CASSQGLAGYTF
cdr3_nt: TGTGCCAGCAGCCAGGGGTTGGCTGGCTACACCTTC